These 17 T cell receptor beta chains were sequenced from one sample in a study of glioma-infiltrating T cells after dendritic cell vaccination. The repertoire was sequenced with immunoSEQ multiplex PCR; TCRdb's copy has only in-frame clones and lacks some. Here the sample spans about 92,000 clones, 65% to 90% being singletons. This sample comprised blood, obtained before dendritic cell vaccination. The receptors here all came from a human donor with glioblastoma.

CDR3 loop: CASSLEGQGYNSPLHF. The CDR3 nucleotides are TGCGCCAGCAGCTTGGAAGGACAGGGGTATAATTCACCCCTCCACTTT. This rearrangement joins TRBV5-1 to TRBJ1-6; 9 bases map to TRBD1. From germline, CDR1 is SGHRS and CDR2 YFSETQ. The J segment lost 4 bases and the V segment lost 0 bases, leaving 2 bases of the junction unmatched. The CDR3 spans 16 residues. Together with reference TRBV5-1 and TRBJ1-6, the CDR3 gives the full variable domain: KAGVTQTPRYLIKTRGQQVTLSCSPISGHRSVSWYQQTPGQGLQFLFEYFSETQRNKGNFPGRFSGRQFSNSRSEMNVSTLELGDSALYLCASSLEGQGYNSPLHFGNGTRLTVT.

A note on this clone: Other nucleotide sequences in the sample specify the same CDR3. The gene calls are TRBV6-1 and TRBJ2-1, with D possibly TRBD1 on 5 matching bases. This CDR3 is 14 amino acids long. From germline, CDR1 is MNHNS and CDR2 SASEGT. V was trimmed by 1 base and J by 4 bases, leaving 8 bases between them. In nucleotides, the CDR3 is TGTGCCAGCAGTGAAGTGGCAGGGTACAATGAGCAGTTCTTC. This encodes CASSEVAGYNEQFF.

The chain recombines TRBV7-8 with TRBJ2-3; D is ambiguous. Per germline, CDR1 SGHVS and CDR2 FQNEAQ. This CDR3 spans 12 amino acids. The V end lost 4 bases, the J end lost 0 bases, and 2 bases lay between the germline ends. CDR3 in amino acids: CASSSSTDTQYF. DNA for the CDR3: TGTGCCAGCAGCTCAAGCACAGATACGCAGTATTTT.

V usage is TRBV11-3 and J usage is TRBJ2-2; the match to TRBD1 covers 7 bases. The CDR3 is made up of 14 amino acids. In germline, CDR1 is SGHNT, CDR2 YENEEA. After removal of 6 bases from V and 6 bases from J, the junction contained 7 bases not matched to a gene. DNA for the CDR3: TGTGCCAGCAGTTACTCTACAGGGGCCGGGGAGCTGTTTTTT. The encoded protein is CASSYSTGAGELFF.

The J gene is TRBJ2-1, the V gene TRBV5-1, with D possibly being TRBD2 (5 bases). The V gene lost 0 bases and the J gene lost 12 bases, with 13 bases spanning the gap. The germline V gene encodes CDR1 SGHRS and CDR2 YFSETQ. The CDR3 runs to 13 residues. The CDR3 spells CASSLGGSSRQFF. Written as DNA, the CDR3 is TGCGCCAGCAGCTTGGGAGGTTCTAGCCGGCAGTTCTTC.

This chain uses TRBV5-6 with TRBJ2-1, with D possibly matching TRBD2 (6 bases). The CDR3 covers 13 residues. Germline CDR1 SGHDT, CDR2 YYEEEE. Trimming took 1 base from V and 9 from J, leaving 11 bases between them. The CDR3 protein is CASSLYFGGEQFF. As DNA, the CDR3 is TGTGCCAGCAGCTTGTATTTCGGGGGTGAGCAGTTCTTC. The full variable domain, its missing parts supplied by reference TRBV5-6 and TRBJ2-1, is DAGVTQSPTHLIKTRGQQVTLRCSPKSGHDTVSWYQQALGQGPQFIFQYYEEEERQRGNFPDRFSGHQFPNYSSELNVNALLLGDSALYLCASSLYFGGEQFFGPGTRLTVL.

This clone came up once. This chain uses TRBV7-9 with TRBJ1-2; D might be TRBD1 (5 bases). V was clipped by 1 base and J by 5 bases, with 14 bases between them. CDR1 SEHNR and CDR2 FQNEAQ come from the germline V gene (reference sequence). CDR3 size: 15 residues. Here the CDR3 reads CASSLVTGASYGYTF. CDR3 bases: TGTGCCAGCAGCTTAGTAACAGGTGCTTCTTATGGCTACACCTTC.

This clone was seen only a few times. The rearrangement joins TRBV7-3 to TRBJ2-1; 13 nucleotides line up with TRBD2. CDR1 SGHTA and CDR2 FQGTGA come from the germline V gene. The V segment lost 4 bases and the J segment 7 bases; nucleotides outside the gene matches: 7. The CDR3 contains 16 residues. CDR3 DNA: TGTGCCAGCAGCTCCACGACTAGCGGGGGGAGAAATGAGCAGTTCTTC. This codes for CASSSTTSGGRNEQFF.

This clone was found once. The V call is TRBV9, the J call TRBJ2-3; D gene unclear. Looked up from germline, CDR1 is SGDLS and CDR2 is YYNGEE. The V gene lost 1 base and the J gene lost 2 bases, with 5 bases spanning the gap. The CDR3 is 13 amino acids. The DNA for the CDR3 is TGTGCCAGCAGCGTACTTAACACAGATACGCAGTATTTT. This codes for CASSVLNTDTQYF.

The chain joins TRBV4-1 to TRBJ2-7, with TRBD1 as a possible D gene (6 bases). Trimming took 0 bases from V and 7 from J, leaving 13 bases between them. The CDR3 totals 14 residues. The V gene's germline CDR1 is MGHRA and CDR2 YSYEKL. In DNA form, the CDR3 reads TGCGCCAGCAGCCAAGATCCGGGACACGAGGAGCAGTACTTC. Amino acids: CASSQDPGHEEQYF.

The chain carries TRBV5-6 and TRBJ2-1; no clear D gene. The CDR3 totals 15 residues. Trimming left V 1 base short and J 0 bases short, with 8 bases between. Germline assignment: CDR1 SGHDT and CDR2 YYEEEE. CDR3 nucleotide sequence: TGTGCCAGCAGCTTGATGTCCTTCTCCTACAATGAGCAGTTCTTC. This translates into CASSLMSFSYNEQFF.

This sequence joins TRBV9 and TRBJ2-3; 13 positions agree with TRBD2. V shed 0 bases, J shed 5 bases, and the junction held 0 bases outside the gene matches. The V gene's germline CDR1 is SGDLS and CDR2 YYNGEE. The length of the CDR3 is 15 residues. The CDR3 loop is CASSVGLAGGDTQYF. In DNA, the CDR3 is TGTGCCAGCAGCGTAGGACTAGCGGGAGGAGATACGCAGTATTTT.

The V and J genes are TRBV4-1 and TRBJ2-5; the match to TRBD2 covers 9 bases. The CDR3 runs 18 residues. Trimming at V came to 4 bases and at J to 0 bases, leaving 12 bases not matched to a gene. The V gene's germline CDR1 is MGHRA and CDR2 YSYEKL. The CDR3, as DNA: TGCGCCAGCAGCCCTTACCCCATAGCGGGAGAGAACCAAGAGACCCAGTACTTC. Protein sequence: CASSPYPIAGENQETQYF.

This clone was picked up one time. The V call is TRBV13, the J call TRBJ2-3; 7 nucleotides agree with TRBD2. Germline lookup yields CDR1 PRHDT and CDR2 FYEKMQ (reference sequence). The CDR3 runs 16 residues. J gave up 0 bases and V 5 bases, and 8 bases lay outside the gene matches. CDR3 in amino acids: CASSVAPGLSTDTQYF. Here the CDR3 DNA reads TGTGCCAGCAGCGTCGCCCCGGGACTAAGCACAGATACGCAGTATTTT.

As DNA, the CDR3 is TGCGCCAGCAGCCAACGGGTTATTGACGAGAACATTCAGTACTTC. Translating it yields CASSQRVIDENIQYF. V is TRBV4-1 and J is TRBJ2-4; D uncertain. CDR1 is MGHRA, CDR2 YSYEKL, per germline. This CDR3 has 15 residues. Trimming pared 2 bases from V and 7 bases from J, leaving 15 bases between.

In this sample, this clone turned up a few times. J is TRBJ1-5 and V is TRBV7-2; 8 bases align to TRBD1. J was trimmed by 4 bases and V by 3 bases; bases with no gene match: 5. The CDR3 totals 15 residues. The V gene's germline CDR1 is SGHTA and CDR2 FQGNSA. The CDR3 sequence is CASSFTGGKNQPQHF. The CDR3 region has the DNA TGTGCCAGCAGCTTTACAGGGGGGAAAAATCAGCCCCAGCATTTT.

The chain employs TRBV6-5 and TRBJ2-7; tentatively, D is TRBD1 (6 bases). The CDR3 covers 15 residues. V lost 4 bases to trimming and J lost 0 bases, with 13 bases between them. CDR1 is MNHEY and CDR2 is SVGAGI in the germline V gene. CDR3 nucleotide sequence: TGTGCCAGCAGTTTCGCGTTCAGGGGCTCCTACGAGCAGTACTTC. Its protein is CASSFAFRGSYEQYF.